The 6 T cell receptor beta chains reported below all come from one sample, sequenced in a study of T cells after yellow fever vaccination. TCRdb processed the 5' RACE reads anew with MiXCR; each CDR3 protein has one entry. The table lists 500,000 to 700,000 distinct CDR3 sequences, under 25% of them singletons, with approximately 14% in the top ten. Specimen: PBMCs, collected 15 days after the yellow fever booster vaccination. The receptor set was obtained from a man under 40 who received the YFV17D yellow fever vaccine.

This clonotype was seen only a few times. The V gene is TRBV29-1, the J gene TRBJ2-5; D possibly uses TRBD1 or TRBD2 (5 bases each). Germline V gene sequence: CDR1 SQVTM, CDR2 ANQGSEA. This CDR3 comprises 13 residues. Trimming shortened V by 2 bases and J by 4 bases, and 11 bases separated the two germline ends. In DNA form, the CDR3 reads TGCAGCGTTGAAATCCCAGGGAGAGAGACCCAGTACTTC. It encodes CSVEIPGRETQYF. Complete variable domain (other parts from reference TRBV29-1 and TRBJ2-5): SAVISQKPSRDICQRGTSLTIQCQVDSQVTMMFWYRQQPGQSLTLIATANQGSEATYESGFVIDKFPISRPNLTFSTLTVSNMSPEDSSIYLCSVEIPGRETQYFGPGTRLLVL.

In this sample, this clonotype turned up many times. The V call is TRBV6-5, the J call TRBJ2-1, with no clear D. Trimming cost V 0 bases and J 9 bases, with 3 bases left between them. Per the germline V gene, CDR1 is MNHEY and CDR2 is SVGAGI. CDR3 length: 11 amino acids. In DNA, the CDR3 is TGTGCCAGCAGTTACTCTGGTGAGCAGTTCTTC. This encodes CASSYSGEQFF.

This clonotype was counted between two and nine times. The chain uses TRBV5-6 and TRBJ2-7; no reliable D call. The CDR3 has 15 residues. Per germline, CDR1 SGHDT and CDR2 YYEEEE. The V and J ends lost 4 bases and 0 bases respectively, with 14 bases between them. The CDR3 is CASSDGRTSSYEQYF. CDR3 nucleotide sequence: TGTGCCAGCAGCGACGGCAGGACGAGCTCCTACGAGCAGTACTTC. The full variable domain, in which reference TRBV5-6 and TRBJ2-7 provide the parts outside the CDR3, is DAGVTQSPTHLIKTRGQQVTLRCSPKSGHDTVSWYQQALGQGPQFIFQYYEEEERQRGNFPDRFSGHQFPNYSSELNVNALLLGDSALYLCASSDGRTSSYEQYFGPGTRLTVT.

The rearrangement joins TRBV7-2 to TRBJ2-1, with 8 bases that match TRBD2. The CDR3 consists of 15 residues. CDR1 is SGHTA, CDR2 FQGNSA, per germline. The trim removed 6 bases at V and 5 bases at J, leaving 9 bases unmatched. CDR3: CASSYTSGYDNEQFF. DNA for the CDR3: TGTGCCAGCAGTTACACTAGCGGATACGACAATGAGCAGTTCTTC.

The rearrangement links TRBV4-2 to TRBJ2-1; 9 positions agree with TRBD2. The CDR3 contains 16 residues. Unmatched junction bases numbered 9, after V lost 1 base and J lost 8 bases. Germline V gives CDR1 LGHNA, CDR2 YNFKEQ. The CDR3 reads CASSQGVGSGSDEQFF. CDR3 coding DNA: TGTGCCAGCAGCCAAGGGGTTGGTAGCGGGAGCGATGAGCAGTTCTTC.

The CDR3 DNA reads TGTGCCAGCAGCTTAGGGGCAGGGTCACCGGGAGAGACCCAGTACTTC. Protein: CASSLGAGSPGETQYF. The rearrangement links TRBV7-6 to TRBJ2-5; the D gene is possibly TRBD1 (5 bases). Germline loops: CDR1 SGHVS, CDR2 FNYEAQ. V was cut by 1 base and J by 4 bases, with 16 bases left in between. This CDR3 has 16 amino acids.